One and the same sample provided the 26 T cell receptor beta chains below, sequenced in a study of T-cell memory formation after mild COVID-19. MiXCR was run by TCRdb on the 5' RACE reads, yielding one entry per CDR3 protein. The table has around 200,000 distinct CDR3 sequences, under 30% seen once. Sequences were obtained from PBMCs or a T cell subset sorted from them (not recorded which). These TCRs come from an adult woman who had mild COVID-19 (a few samples of this study predate the infection). Cell type and time point are not known.

For the CDR3, the DNA is TGTGCCAGCAGTTCCAGACAGGGTATTGGAAACACCATATATTTT. Protein sequence: CASSSRQGIGNTIYF. V and J are TRBV12-3 or TRBV12-4 and TRBJ1-3; 7 bases align to TRBD1. The CDR3 has 15 residues. J gave up 3 bases and V 4 bases, and 6 bases lay outside the gene matches.

The gene calls are TRBV12-3 or TRBV12-4 and TRBJ2-7; 7 positions match TRBD1. This CDR3 is built from 15 residues. The junction had 9 bases not matched to a gene; V was cut back by 4 bases and J by 3 bases. The CDR3 DNA reads TGTGCCAGCAGTTCTTGGACAGGTCAACACTACGAGCAGTACTTC. Protein product: CASSSWTGQHYEQYF.

This clonotype came up a few times. The chain links TRBV24-1 to TRBJ2-3, with 12 bases aligning to TRBD2. The CDR3 runs 14 residues. Germline V gene lookup returns CDR1 KGHDR and CDR2 SFDVKD. V lost 7 bases, J lost 10 bases, and 8 bases stayed unmatched. The CDR3 DNA follows: TGTGCCACCAGACCTAGCGGGGGGGCCGTCGCGCAGTATTTT. It encodes CATRPSGGAVAQYF.

This chain uses TRBV3-1 with TRBJ2-1; D uncertain. V was clipped by 1 base and J by 4 bases, with 11 bases between them. The CDR3 length is 15 residues. Germline V gene sequence: CDR1 LGHDT, CDR2 YNNKEL (reference sequence). For the CDR3, the DNA is TGTGCCAGCAGCCAAGTATTAGGTCCATACAATGAGCAGTTCTTC. Amino acids: CASSQVLGPYNEQFF.

This clonotype was observed a few times. The chain recombines TRBV4-1 with TRBJ2-3; TRBD1 might be the D (5 bases). With 6 bases removed from V and 6 bases from J, the gap between germline ends came to 10 bases. The CDR3 is 12 residues long. The germline CDR1 and CDR2 sequences are MGHRA and YSYEKL. The CDR3 region is CASRDMKDTQYF. CDR3 nucleotides: TGCGCCAGCAGGGACATGAAGGATACGCAGTATTTT.

This clonotype was counted between two and nine times. The chain joins TRBV19 to TRBJ2-5; 9 bases agree with TRBD2. In germline, CDR1 is LNHDA, CDR2 SQIVND (reference sequence). J lost 5 bases, V lost 6 bases, and 4 bases had no gene match. This CDR3 contains 13 residues. The CDR3, as DNA: TGTGCCAGTAGGGGGACTAGCCTCGAGACCCAGTACTTC. Protein product: CASRGTSLETQYF.

The V and J genes are TRBV30 and TRBJ2-2; D is perhaps TRBD1 (6 bases). CDR3 length: 12 amino acids. CDR1 is GTSNPN and CDR2 is SVGIG in the germline V gene (reference sequence). V lost 7 bases to trimming and J lost 7 bases, with 13 bases between them. The chain's CDR3 is CASAEQGGELFF. Written as DNA, the CDR3 is TGTGCCTCGGCAGAACAGGGCGGGGAGCTGTTTTTT. The full variable domain, its missing parts supplied by reference TRBV30 and TRBJ2-2, is SQTIHQWPATLVQPVGSPLSLECTVEGTSNPNLYWYRQAAGRGLQLLFYSVGIGQISSEVPQNLSASRPQDRQFILSSKKLLLSDSGFYLCASAEQGGELFFGEGSRLTVL.

This chain connects TRBV12-3 or TRBV12-4 to TRBJ1-5; D perhaps matches TRBD1 (5 bases). Between the trimmed V and J ends, which lost 9 bases and 5 bases, there was a span of 8 bases. This CDR3 has 11 residues. In DNA form, the CDR3 reads TGTGCCAGGGGGGAAGATCAGCCCCAGCATTTT. As protein: CARGEDQPQHF.

The J gene is TRBJ1-4, the V gene TRBV12-3 or TRBV12-4; the match to TRBD1 covers 7 bases. CDR3 length: 18 residues. With 6 bases clipped from V and 0 bases from J, the junction kept 13 bases outside the gene matches. CDR3 protein: CASSFSQGLASTNEKLFF. The CDR3 DNA follows: TGTGCCAGCAGCTTTTCACAGGGGCTTGCATCAACTAATGAAAAACTGTTTTTT.

This clonotype showed up just once. This chain joins TRBV12-3 or TRBV12-4 and TRBJ2-2; 9 nucleotides agree with TRBD2. This CDR3 is built from 16 residues. Trimming cost V 6 bases and J 4 bases; bases outside gene matches: 9. The CDR3 here is CASRVAGEGSTGELFF. Written as DNA, the CDR3 is TGTGCCAGCAGGGTAGCGGGAGAGGGGAGCACCGGGGAGCTGTTTTTT.

The chain uses TRBV10-1 and TRBJ1-1; D remains unclear. The V end was cut by 8 bases, the J end by 4 bases, with 5 bases between. This CDR3 is 10 amino acids long. From germline, CDR1 is WNHNN and CDR2 SYGVQD (reference sequence). CDR3 in amino acids: CASPGTEAFF. The CDR3 DNA is TGCGCCAGCCCCGGCACTGAAGCTTTCTTT.

The genes are TRBV29-1 and TRBJ2-5; 7 nucleotides align to TRBD1. Per germline, CDR1 SQVTM and CDR2 ANQGSEA. J lost 5 bases, V lost 2 bases, and 5 bases had no gene match. This CDR3 region has 13 residues. CDR3 region: CSVEQGVGETQYF. The CDR3 DNA reads as TGCAGCGTTGAACAGGGGGTCGGGGAGACCCAGTACTTC.

The chain has TRBV5-1 and TRBJ2-7; either TRBD1 or TRBD2 may fit D (5 bases each). The CDR3 is 15 residues long. Germline V lookup: CDR1 SGHRS, CDR2 YFSETQ. The germline V and J ends were trimmed by 1 base and 2 bases, with 13 bases remaining between them. The CDR3 region is CASSLQSGPAYEQYF. CDR3 sequence (DNA): TGCGCCAGCAGCTTGCAATCGGGGCCTGCCTACGAGCAGTACTTC.

Written as DNA, the CDR3 is TGTGCCAGCAGTTCTGGGACCAGCAACACCGGGGAGCTGTTTTTT. This translates into CASSSGTSNTGELFF. The V and J genes are TRBV12-3 or TRBV12-4 and TRBJ2-2; D possibly matches TRBD1 or TRBD2 (5 bases each). Trimming removed 4 bases from V and 2 bases from J, with 11 bases in between. This CDR3 is built from 15 residues.

The rearrangement links TRBV7-9 to TRBJ1-6; D may be TRBD1 (5 bases). The V end was cut by 2 bases, the J end by 5 bases, with 7 bases between. The CDR3 runs 14 residues. The germline gives CDR1 SEHNR, CDR2 FQNEAQ (reference sequence). CDR3 loop: CASSLSGNNSPLHF. The CDR3 nucleotides read TGTGCCAGCAGCTTATCAGGGAATAATTCACCCCTCCACTTT.

The CDR3 bases are TGCGCCAGCAGCGGCGGATTGGGGTATAATTCACCCCTCCACTTT. Amino acids: CASSGGLGYNSPLHF. The chain has TRBV5-1 and TRBJ1-6; no firm D call. This CDR3 is built from 15 residues. Trimming cost V 4 bases and J 4 bases, with 12 bases left between them. Per the germline V gene, CDR1 is SGHRS and CDR2 is YFSETQ.

This clonotype was observed a handful of times. V and J are TRBV18 and TRBJ2-7; D not resolved. CDR1 and CDR2 from the germline V gene are KGHSH and LQKENI. Trimming cost V 2 bases and J 5 bases, with 10 bases left between them. CDR3 size: 13 residues. The DNA for the CDR3 is TGTGCCAGCTCACCAGCACAGATGGACGAGCAGTACTTC. Translation gives CASSPAQMDEQYF.

This chain joins TRBV20-1 and TRBJ1-5; D unresolved. The CDR3 length is 15 residues. The V end lost 6 bases, the J end lost 4 bases, and 19 bases lay between the germline ends. Germline assignment: CDR1 DFQATT and CDR2 SNEGSKA (reference sequence). CDR3 nucleotides: TGCAGTGCCGAGAGGTCCACCGTAAGGAATCAGCCCCAGCATTTT. Protein sequence: CSAERSTVRNQPQHF.

The chain employs TRBV5-6 and TRBJ1-2; a weak D match, TRBD1 (5 bases). The CDR3 totals 13 residues. Trimming removed 1 base at V and 4 bases at J, with 8 bases between. From germline, CDR1 is SGHDT and CDR2 YYEEEE. This CDR3 reads CASSLSGSYGYTF. DNA of the CDR3: TGTGCCAGCAGCTTGTCAGGGTCCTATGGCTACACCTTC.

This clonotype was counted only a few times. The chain has TRBV20-1 and TRBJ1-1, with D hard to call. CDR1 DFQATT and CDR2 SNEGSKA come from the germline V gene (reference sequence). V was clipped by 6 bases and J by 5 bases, with 19 bases between them. The CDR3 length is 14 residues. The CDR3, as DNA: TGCAGTGCGAAAGCGGCGGGTAAGGTGACTGAAGCTTTCTTT. It specifies CSAKAAGKVTEAFF.

The rearrangement uses TRBV6-2 or TRBV6-3 and TRBJ2-2, with no clear D. V lost 4 bases and J lost 4, with 10 bases in between. From germline, CDR1 is MNHEY and CDR2 SVGEGT. The CDR3 spans 14 residues. DNA for the CDR3: TGTGCCAGCAGTTCGCATTATGGCACCGGGGAGCTGTTTTTT. Protein product: CASSSHYGTGELFF.

In this sample, this clonotype turned up a few times. The genes are TRBV14 and TRBJ2-7, with D tentatively TRBD1 or TRBD2 (5 bases each). This CDR3 comprises 13 residues. CDR1 is SGHDN, CDR2 FVKESK, per germline. Trimming pared 7 bases from V and 2 bases from J, leaving 12 bases between. The CDR3 DNA sequence: TGTGCCAGCAAACGAGGGGACGCCTACGAGCAGTACTTC. Protein sequence: CASKRGDAYEQYF.

The rearrangement links TRBV7-9 to TRBJ2-3; possibly TRBD1 or TRBD2 for D (5 bases each). Deletions cut 4 bases from V and 6 bases from J, with 8 bases between. Germline lookup yields CDR1 SEHNR and CDR2 FQNEAQ (reference sequence). The CDR3 extends over 12 amino acids. CDR3 sequence reads: CASSSWGDTQYF. CDR3 in DNA: TGTGCCAGCAGCTCCTGGGGGGATACGCAGTATTTT.

This clonotype was recorded a few times. This chain uses TRBV3-1 with TRBJ2-1, with 8 bases fitting TRBD1. V dropped 3 bases and J dropped 3; count of bases not matched to a gene: 7. This CDR3 comprises 16 residues. Germline V lookup: CDR1 LGHDT, CDR2 YNNKEL (reference sequence). The CDR3 spells CASSQRTGSLYNEQFF. DNA of the CDR3: TGTGCCAGCAGCCAGAGGACAGGGTCCCTCTACAATGAGCAGTTCTTC.

This chain links TRBV5-1 with TRBJ1-3; D is ambiguous. The CDR3 is 16 amino acids. Germline loops: CDR1 SGHRS, CDR2 YFSETQ. V lost 0 bases and J lost 1, with 11 bases in between. The CDR3 protein is CASSLDGRPSGNTIYF. CDR3 DNA: TGCGCCAGCAGCTTGGATGGCAGACCTTCTGGAAACACCATATATTTT.

The chain is built from TRBV11-2 and TRBJ2-1; D is perhaps TRBD1 or TRBD2 (5 bases each). Trimming removed 7 bases at V and 3 bases at J, with 22 bases between. The germline CDR1 and CDR2 sequences are SGHAT and FQNNGV. The length of the CDR3 is 17 residues. The CDR3 loop reads CASTTPGIGTRYNEQFF. Here the CDR3 DNA reads TGTGCCAGCACCACCCCGGGAATCGGGACCCGCTACAATGAGCAGTTCTTC.